The TCR beta chain described here comes from a study of blood T cell repertoires in COVID-19. Across the whole study: Samples of COVID-19 (acute and convalescent) were obtained from the United States, Italy and Spain. Nucleic acid was either cDNA or gDNA, and it came from T cells, B-cell-depleted T cells, or PBMCs.

How the authors handled the data: Reference gene primer amplification gave estimated nucleated cell counts. Clones were sequenced by immunoSEQ multiplex PCR, and TCRdb holds only the in-frame ones, with some missing. V and J calls and clone size are given by that table; D and trimming were obtained from the DNA. Of about 75,000 clones listed, roughly 82% are singletons. This CDR3 contains 13 residues. The ends were cut back, 2 bases at V and 3 bases at J, with 8 bases in the middle. What was sequenced was peripheral blood. The clonotype comes from a woman aged 50 to 65 with acute or convalescent COVID-19. J is TRBJ2-7 and V is TRBV12-3 or TRBV12-4; D remains unclear. The DNA of the CDR3 is TGTGCCAGCAGTTTATTTGGCAACTACGAGCAGTACTTC. Translating it yields CASSLFGNYEQYF.